These 27 T cell receptor beta chains came from one sample sequenced in a study of control samples from healthy donors and cancer patients. Clones were read by immunoSEQ multiplex PCR, and TCRdb kept only the in-frame ones, dropping some. The table has under 150,000 clones, around 90% seen once. The sequenced material came from blood. The receptors shown here come from a man aged 35 to 55 in good health.

The chain carries TRBV4-1 and TRBJ2-7; TRBD2 might be the D (6 bases). V shed 4 bases and J shed 2 bases, with 15 bases lying between them. The CDR3 totals 15 residues. Germline V lookup: CDR1 MGHRA, CDR2 YSYEKL. CDR3 in amino acids: CASSLRAGGPYEQYF. In nucleotides, the CDR3 is TGCGCCAGCAGCCTCCGGGCCGGGGGACCCTACGAGCAGTACTTC.

This clone was seen a few times. CDR3 protein: CASSLRDGATQYF. DNA of the CDR3: TGTGCCAGCAGTTTACGGGACGGCGCGACCCAGTACTTC. The chain links TRBV27 to TRBJ2-5; D is perhaps TRBD1 or TRBD2 (5 bases each). Trimming shortened V by 2 bases and J by 7 bases, and 11 bases separated the two germline ends. Germline V gene lookup returns CDR1 MNHEY and CDR2 SMNVEV (reference sequence). This CDR3 is 13 amino acids long.

This chain joins TRBV5-6 and TRBJ2-7; 7 nucleotides line up with TRBD1. CDR3 length: 17 amino acids. Trimming cost V 4 bases and J 1 base; bases outside gene matches: 14. The germline gives CDR1 SGHDT, CDR2 YYEEEE. The CDR3 nucleotides read TGTGCCAGCAGCCCTGAACCGGGACAGTCCAATTCCTACGAGCAGTACTTC. This sequence encodes CASSPEPGQSNSYEQYF.

This clone has only one observation. The rearrangement uses TRBV5-1 and TRBJ1-1; D is undetermined. The CDR3 totals 14 residues. The germline V and J ends were trimmed by 5 bases and 1 base, with 12 bases remaining between them. Germline assignment: CDR1 SGHRS and CDR2 YFSETQ. The CDR3 nucleotides are TGCGCCAGCAGTAACAAGGCGGCGAACACTGAAGCTTTCTTT. It specifies CASSNKAANTEAFF.

Only one count was recorded for this clone. The J gene is TRBJ2-1, the V gene TRBV6-4, with a possible D match to TRBD2 (6 bases). The V gene's germline CDR1 is MRHNA and CDR2 SNTAGT. This CDR3 contains 15 residues. The V end was cut by 3 bases, the J end by 4 bases, with 13 bases between. CDR3: CASSEVGGTYNEQFF. The DNA of the CDR3 is TGTGCCAGCAGTGAAGTCGGGGGTACTTACAATGAGCAGTTCTTC.

This clone was picked up one time. The V and J genes are TRBV7-2 and TRBJ1-1; a possible D gene is TRBD1 (6 bases). This CDR3 has 14 residues. Trimming shortened V by 6 bases and J by 0 bases, and 11 bases separated the two germline ends. CDR1 and CDR2 from the germline V gene are SGHTA and FQGNSA. The CDR3 DNA follows: TGTGCCAGCAGGGATGGACAGCTGAACACTGAAGCTTTCTTT. It is translated as CASRDGQLNTEAFF.

The genes are TRBV10-3 and TRBJ2-2; 9 positions match TRBD2. The CDR3 runs 15 residues. Germline CDR1 and CDR2: ENHRY and SYGVKD. The V segment lost 11 bases and the J segment 5 bases; nucleotides outside the gene matches: 12. DNA for the CDR3: TGTGCCTCCTCGACCCCCAGCGGGGGGACCGGGGAGCTGTTTTTT. Its protein product is CASSTPSGGTGELFF.

V gene TRBV9 combines with J gene TRBJ2-5; 10 bases line up with TRBD2. The V gene's germline CDR1 is SGDLS and CDR2 YYNGEE. The CDR3 is 15 residues long. The J segment lost 0 bases and the V segment lost 3 bases, leaving 2 bases of the junction unmatched. Here the CDR3 DNA reads TGTGCCAGCAGCGGGACTAGCGGATACCAAGAGACCCAGTACTTC. It encodes CASSGTSGYQETQYF.

The chain recombines TRBV5-5 with TRBJ1-1; tentatively, D is TRBD1 (5 bases). CDR1 SGHKS and CDR2 YYEKEE come from the germline V gene (reference sequence). V was pared by 2 bases and J by 3 bases, with 11 bases between. The CDR3 covers 14 residues. The CDR3 region is CASSLLTAYTEAFF. CDR3 DNA: TGTGCCAGCAGCTTACTGACAGCATACACTGAAGCTTTCTTT. Supplemented by reference TRBV5-5 and TRBJ1-1, the full variable domain reads DAGVTQSPTHLIKTRGQQVTLRCSPISGHKSVSWYQQVLGQGPQFIFQYYEKEERGRGNFPDRFSARQFPNYSSELNVNALLLGDSALYLCASSLLTAYTEAFFGQGTRLTVV.

CDR3 amino acids: CASSLAGGQYF. CDR3 nucleotides: TGTGCCAGCAGCTTAGCAGGGGGACAGTACTTC. The chain carries TRBV7-2 and TRBJ2-5, with D perhaps matching TRBD1 (6 bases). V was clipped by 0 bases and J by 11 bases, with 7 bases between them. Germline V gives CDR1 SGHTA, CDR2 FQGNSA. The CDR3 totals 11 residues.

This chain joins TRBV19 and TRBJ1-5; D might be TRBD1 (5 bases). Germline CDR1 is LNHDA and CDR2 is SQIVND (reference sequence). The V end was cut by 7 bases, the J end by 2 bases, with 15 bases between. CDR3 length equals 15 residues. The CDR3 protein is CASKLEGLGNQPQHF. The CDR3 nucleotides are TGTGCCAGTAAGCTTGAGGGGCTCGGCAATCAGCCCCAGCATTTT.

This clone was detected only once. This chain uses TRBV11-2 with TRBJ1-6, with TRBD1 identical over 8 bases. V lost 6 bases, J lost 10 bases, and 5 bases stayed unmatched. The V gene's germline CDR1 is SGHAT and CDR2 FQNNGV. CDR3 length: 13 amino acids. This CDR3 is CASSTGTGSPLHF. CDR3 nucleotides: TGTGCCAGCAGTACCGGGACAGGATCACCCCTCCACTTT.

V is TRBV6-5 and J is TRBJ2-7; perhaps TRBD1 as D (5 bases). CDR1 is MNHEY and CDR2 is SVGAGI in the germline V gene. V was pared by 0 bases and J by 1 base, with 7 bases between. This CDR3 has 14 amino acids. The CDR3 loop is CASSYSTASYEQYF. The CDR3 DNA follows: TGTGCCAGCAGTTACTCGACAGCATCCTACGAGCAGTACTTC.

The rearrangement uses TRBV7-2 and TRBJ1-6, with D maybe TRBD1 (6 bases). The V gene's germline CDR1 is SGHTA and CDR2 FQGNSA. The CDR3 covers 18 residues. Between the trimmed V and J ends, which lost 4 bases and 0 bases, there was a span of 16 bases. The CDR3 DNA follows: TGTGCCAGCAGCTCCCTACCGACAGGACTCTCCTATAATTCACCCCTCCACTTT. It specifies CASSSLPTGLSYNSPLHF.

A single count supports this clone. The rearrangement joins TRBV5-1 to TRBJ1-2, with a possible D match to TRBD1 (5 bases). CDR3 length equals 13 residues. From germline, CDR1 is SGHRS and CDR2 YFSETQ. V was trimmed by 2 bases and J by 3 bases, leaving 8 bases between them. CDR3 amino acids: CASSLGADYGYTF. The CDR3 bases are TGCGCCAGCAGCTTAGGGGCAGACTATGGCTACACCTTC.

This chain links TRBV18 with TRBJ1-4; D may be TRBD1 (5 bases). V gave up 9 bases and J gave up 3 bases, with 11 bases separating them. CDR3 length equals 13 residues. From germline, CDR1 is KGHSH and CDR2 LQKENI. The DNA for the CDR3 is TGTGCCAGTCGCGGGGGAGCTAATGAAAAACTGTTTTTT. Translating it yields CASRGGANEKLFF.

The gene calls are TRBV30 and TRBJ1-5, with 8 bases matching TRBD1. Germline V gene data show CDR1 as GTSNPN and CDR2 as SVGIG (reference sequence). CDR3 length: 15 residues. V was pared by 3 bases and J by 8 bases, with 12 bases of the junction left unmatched. In DNA form, the CDR3 reads TGTGCCTGGAGCCTAACGGGACAGGTTGGGGAGCCCCAGCATTTT. This translates into CAWSLTGQVGEPQHF.

This clone was found a few times. The V gene is TRBV19, the J gene TRBJ2-7; 10 nucleotides agree with TRBD1. Per the germline V gene, CDR1 is LNHDA and CDR2 is SQIVND (reference sequence). The CDR3 loop spans 16 amino acids. Germline trimming cut 4 bases from V and 0 bases from J; bases unmatched to any gene: 6. CDR3 in DNA: TGTGCCAGTAGTAAACCGGGACAGGGGAACTCCTACGAGCAGTACTTC. Protein sequence: CASSKPGQGNSYEQYF.

This chain uses TRBV18 with TRBJ1-4; unclear D gene. Germline V gene sequence: CDR1 KGHSH, CDR2 LQKENI. V lost 4 bases, J lost 0 bases, and 3 bases lay in between. The CDR3 loop spans 13 amino acids. DNA for the CDR3: TGTGCCAGCTCACGTTCAACTAATGAAAAACTGTTTTTT. This sequence encodes CASSRSTNEKLFF.

This clone was counted once. This sequence joins TRBV15 and TRBJ2-7, with a weak D call TRBD1 (6 bases). This CDR3 is 14 amino acids long. Germline V gene lookup returns CDR1 LNHNV and CDR2 YYDKDF (reference sequence). V was trimmed by 2 bases and J by 3 bases, leaving 11 bases between them. The CDR3 sequence: CATSRQGNNYEQYF. The CDR3 coding sequence is TGTGCCACCAGCAGACAGGGGAATAACTACGAGCAGTACTTC.

CDR3 sequence: CASSYPDRRGYSYEQYF. The CDR3 DNA follows: TGTGCCAGCAGTTACCCAGATCGGCGGGGGTACTCCTACGAGCAGTACTTC. This sequence joins TRBV6-2 or TRBV6-3 and TRBJ2-7; 7 bases line up with TRBD2. The CDR3 is 17 residues long. Germline V CDR1 and CDR2: MNHEY, SVGEGT. V shed 2 bases, J shed 0 bases, and the junction held 10 bases outside the gene matches.

The chain joins TRBV10-3 to TRBJ1-1, with D possibly TRBD1 on 5 matching bases. The CDR3 contains 13 residues. Germline assignment: CDR1 ENHRY and CDR2 SYGVKD. V gave up 10 bases and J gave up 1 base, with 13 bases separating them. The CDR3 sequence: CATERDGNTEAFF. DNA for the CDR3: TGTGCCACCGAAAGGGACGGGAACACTGAAGCTTTCTTT.

CDR3 amino acids: CASSPDRNSPLHF. DNA of the CDR3: TGTGCCAGCAGCCCAGACAGGAATTCACCCCTCCACTTT. This chain joins TRBV7-8 and TRBJ1-6, with D possibly being TRBD1 (6 bases). The CDR3 spans 13 residues. Germline V gene lookup returns CDR1 SGHVS and CDR2 FQNEAQ. Trimming removed 5 bases at V and 7 bases at J, with 9 bases between.

The chain joins TRBV7-7 to TRBJ2-1; the match to TRBD1 covers 8 bases. Germline trimming cut 1 base from V and 8 bases from J; bases unmatched to any gene: 7. Germline loops: CDR1 SSHAT, CDR2 FNYEAQ (reference sequence). The CDR3 is 15 residues long. The CDR3 DNA follows: TGTGCCAGCAGCTTAGGGACAGGGCGTTTTGATGAGCAGTTCTTC. Protein product: CASSLGTGRFDEQFF.

The rearrangement uses TRBV29-1 and TRBJ2-7, with D unclear. The CDR3 sequence is 12 residues long. V shed 4 bases and J shed 1 base, with 8 bases lying between them. Germline assignment: CDR1 SQVTM and CDR2 ANQGSEA. The CDR3 loop is CSVVVSSYEQYF. DNA for the CDR3: TGCAGCGTTGTAGTCAGTTCCTACGAGCAGTACTTC.

This chain connects TRBV9 to TRBJ2-5; D is undetermined. With 0 bases removed from V and 7 bases from J, the gap between germline ends came to 19 bases. The CDR3 contains 16 residues. Germline-derived CDR1 and CDR2 are SGDLS and YYNGEE. In DNA form, the CDR3 reads TGTGCCAGCAGCGTAGCGGGCGGTGGAAGGTTTGGGACCCAGTACTTC. Amino acid sequence: CASSVAGGGRFGTQYF.

The chain is built from TRBV5-4 and TRBJ1-2; 11 positions match TRBD1. Germline V gene sequence: CDR1 SGHNT, CDR2 YYREEE (reference sequence). The CDR3 is 16 amino acids. Germline trimming cut 4 bases from V and 4 bases from J; bases unmatched to any gene: 9. The CDR3 loop reads CASSPGQGVYGYGYTF. CDR3 nucleotide sequence: TGTGCCAGCAGCCCGGGACAGGGGGTATATGGCTATGGCTACACCTTC.